What follows are 12 T cell receptor beta chains derived from one specimen sequenced in a study of spatial heterogeneity in lung cancer. As to time point: sample taken at primary tumor resection. These receptors are not linked to any known antigen. TCRdb called the 5' RACE reads again in MiXCR, with one record for every CDR3 protein. The sample lists some 15,000 distinct CDR3 sequences; approximately 4.5% were seen once. Notes on the study in general: In tumors, expanded intratumoral alpha and beta TCR counts tracked mutation counts.

This specimen was lung tumor tissue, taken at surgery. These receptors originate from a female donor with early-stage non-small cell lung cancer.

This clonotype was recorded at least ten times. Relative to the germline gene, one junction end is altered; a read error may explain this. This sequence joins TRBV12-3 or TRBV12-4 and TRBJ2-7; TRBD2 might be the D (5 bases). The CDR3 has 16 amino acids. CDR3 bases: TGTGCCAGCAGCGCTCGCAAGGCTAGCTATACCTACGAGCAGCACTTC. Translated, it gives CASSARKASYTYEQHF.

This clonotype was detected many times. The chain recombines TRBV2 with TRBJ1-2; D not certain. Between the trimmed V and J ends, which lost 2 bases and 4 bases, there was a span of 8 bases. CDR1 and CDR2 from the germline V gene are SNHLY and FYNNEI. The CDR3 totals 13 residues. The chain's CDR3 is CASSESWLYGYTF. The CDR3 DNA reads TGTGCCAGCAGTGAATCCTGGCTCTATGGCTACACCTTC.

By sample fraction, this clonotype is medium-sized. CDR3 bases: TGTGCCTGGAGTGCGCCTTCACCCCTCCACTTT. Amino acids: CAWSAPSPLHF. V usage is TRBV30 and J usage is TRBJ1-6; no definite D call. Between the trimmed V and J ends, which lost 1 base and 9 bases, there was a span of 4 bases. The CDR3 sequence is 11 residues long. Germline CDR1 reads GTSNPN; CDR2 reads SVGIG (reference sequence).

This clonotype was counted ten times or more. The V call is TRBV20-1, the J call TRBJ2-7, with D maybe TRBD2 (6 bases). V was pared by 0 bases and J by 5 bases, with 11 bases between. Germline CDR1 and CDR2: DFQATT and SNEGSKA (reference sequence). CDR3 size: 13 residues. The CDR3 loop reads CSARDGGRNEQYF. CDR3 bases: TGCAGTGCTAGAGACGGGGGACGGAACGAGCAGTACTTC.

This clonotype was observed at least ten times. This chain uses TRBV12-3 or TRBV12-4 with TRBJ2-3; unclear D gene. Trimming cost V 4 bases and J 4 bases, with 9 bases left between them. This CDR3 comprises 13 residues. This chain's CDR3 is CASSSSNADTQYF. The CDR3 DNA reads as TGTGCCAGCAGTTCCAGTAACGCAGATACGCAGTATTTT.

Ten or more counts support this clonotype. The V and J genes are TRBV4-1 and TRBJ2-3; 12 bases line up with TRBD2. V was pared by 1 base and J by 4 bases, with 9 bases of the junction left unmatched. Germline assignment: CDR1 MGHRA and CDR2 YSYEKL. The CDR3 covers 18 residues. The CDR3 spells CASSQGRTSGEGSDTQYF. DNA for the CDR3: TGCGCCAGCAGCCAAGGTCGGACTAGCGGGGAGGGGTCAGATACGCAGTATTTT.

There are a few counts of this clonotype. The J gene is TRBJ1-2, the V gene TRBV29-1, with D maybe TRBD1 (6 bases). Germline CDR1 is SQVTM and CDR2 is ANQGSEA. This CDR3 spans 13 amino acids. V lost 4 bases and J lost 8, with 17 bases in between. The CDR3 DNA is TGCAGCGTTGTAACAATTCAGGGGTACGGCTACACCTTC. Its translation is CSVVTIQGYGYTF.

The rearrangement joins TRBV18 to TRBJ1-2; the D is unclear. In germline, CDR1 is KGHSH, CDR2 LQKENI. V was pared by 3 bases and J by 6 bases, with 8 bases between. The CDR3 sequence is 12 residues long. The CDR3 bases are TGTGCCAGCTCACCCCAAGGAAATGGCTACACCTTC. Amino acid sequence: CASSPQGNGYTF. The full variable domain, its missing parts supplied by reference TRBV18 and TRBJ1-2, is NAGVMQNPRHLVRRRGQEARLRCSPMKGHSHVYWYRQLPEEGLKFMVYLQKENIIDESGMPKERFSAEFPKEGPSILRIQQVVRGDSAAYFCASSPQGNGYTFGSGTRLTVV.

This clonotype is termed large. The V call is TRBV28, the J call TRBJ2-7; D is ambiguous. The CDR3 loop spans 12 amino acids. From germline, CDR1 is MDHEN and CDR2 SYDVKM. V was shortened by 7 bases and J by 6 bases, with 13 bases between the two germline ends. This CDR3 reads CASTHDRPEQYF. The CDR3 nucleotides read TGTGCCAGCACCCACGACCGTCCCGAGCAGTACTTC.

Only a few counts were recorded for this clonotype. The gene calls are TRBV7-9 and TRBJ1-2; weak D call: TRBD1 (6 bases). Germline V gives CDR1 SEHNR, CDR2 FQNEAQ (reference sequence). CDR3 length: 13 residues. The V gene lost 3 bases and the J gene lost 10 bases, with 15 bases spanning the gap. CDR3 DNA sequence: TGTGCCAGCAGCTTTGGGTTGAGGGGGGACTACACCTTC. Translating it yields CASSFGLRGDYTF.

This clonotype appeared many times. V usage is TRBV6-2 or TRBV6-3 and J usage is TRBJ1-2; D is ambiguous. V was pared by 5 bases and J by 8 bases, with 15 bases between. Germline V gives CDR1 MNHEY, CDR2 SVGEGT. CDR3 length: 13 amino acids. CDR3: CASSGLMEEGYTF. The CDR3 nucleotides are TGTGCCAGCAGTGGACTTATGGAAGAAGGCTACACCTTC.

The genes are TRBV27 and TRBJ1-6; D is unclear. Germline values: CDR1 MNHEY, CDR2 SMNVEV (reference sequence). The CDR3 spans 15 residues. The ends were cut back, 3 bases at V and 4 bases at J, with 10 bases in the middle. CDR3 region: CASSFGQSYNSPLHF. The CDR3 DNA follows: TGTGCCAGCAGTTTCGGCCAGTCTTATAATTCACCCCTCCACTTT.